This T cell receptor beta chain was captured by sequencing in a study of human T cells and chemical hapten exposure. Time point here: patch test 1, 2 weeks after DPC sensitization. Treatment described: therapeutic diphenylcyclopropenone sensitization with weekly scalp DPC. People who gave samples had alopecia, were 18 to 70 years old, and were suitable for DPC. Many counts were recorded for this clonotype. What it binds is unknown. Study results and limitations: Patch test score rose with PT1 expanded TCRs, significant at 8, 16, 32, not 4.

Each CDR3 protein is one row after TCRdb ran MiXCR on the RACE reads. Seen here are 350,000 or so distinct CDR3 sequences, 5.5% to 8% observed once, and the top ten hold about 8%. The ends were cut back, 4 bases at V and 4 bases at J, with 19 bases in the middle. CDR1 is SGHRS, CDR2 YFSETQ, per germline. The CDR3 spans 16 residues. V and J are TRBV5-1 and TRBJ2-3; D could derive from TRBD1 or TRBD2 (5 bases each). This TCR derives from a woman between 18 and 29 years old with alopecia areata. Some clones in this sample may be carry-over from other donors' samples. Sequenced material: whole blood, taken in connection with sensitization to the hapten diphenylcyclopropenone (DPC). The CDR3 loop is CASSVPLDGASDTQYF. The CDR3 DNA reads as TGCGCCAGCAGCGTTCCACTAGACGGGGCATCAGATACGCAGTATTTT.